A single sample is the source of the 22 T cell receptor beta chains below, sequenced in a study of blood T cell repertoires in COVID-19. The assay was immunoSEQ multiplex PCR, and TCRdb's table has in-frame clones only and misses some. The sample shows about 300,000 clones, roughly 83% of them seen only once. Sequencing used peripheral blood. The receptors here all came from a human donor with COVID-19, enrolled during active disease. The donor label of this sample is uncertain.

CDR3 nucleotides: TGCGCCAGCAGCCAGGAAACAGGGACCCAAGAGACCCAGTACTTC. Translation: CASSQETGTQETQYF. The chain uses TRBV4-3 and TRBJ2-5, with a tentative D call TRBD1 (6 bases). The germline CDR1 and CDR2 sequences are LGHNA and YSLEER. This CDR3 is built from 15 residues. Between the trimmed V and J ends, which lost 3 bases and 1 base, there was a span of 12 bases.

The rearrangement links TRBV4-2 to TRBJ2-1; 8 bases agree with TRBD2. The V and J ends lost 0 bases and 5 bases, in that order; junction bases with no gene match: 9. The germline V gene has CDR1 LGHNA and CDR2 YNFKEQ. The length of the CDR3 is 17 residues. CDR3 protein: CASSQDGTGGPHNEQFF. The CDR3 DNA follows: TGTGCCAGCAGCCAAGATGGGACGGGAGGGCCCCACAATGAGCAGTTCTTC.

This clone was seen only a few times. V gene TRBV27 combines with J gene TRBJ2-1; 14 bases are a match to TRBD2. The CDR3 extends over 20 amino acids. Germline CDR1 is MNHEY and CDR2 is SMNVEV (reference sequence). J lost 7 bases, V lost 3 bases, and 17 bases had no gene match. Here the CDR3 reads CASSLGWWLSGTSGRNEQFF. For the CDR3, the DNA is TGTGCCAGCAGTTTGGGTTGGTGGTTGTCCGGGACTAGCGGGAGAAATGAGCAGTTCTTC.

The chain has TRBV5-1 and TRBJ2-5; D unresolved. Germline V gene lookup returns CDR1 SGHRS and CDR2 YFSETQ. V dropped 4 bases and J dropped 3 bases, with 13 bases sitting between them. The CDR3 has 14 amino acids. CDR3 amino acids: CASSADNPKETQYF. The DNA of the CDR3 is TGCGCCAGCAGCGCAGACAATCCGAAAGAGACCCAGTACTTC. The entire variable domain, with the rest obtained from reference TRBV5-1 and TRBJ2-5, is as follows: KAGVTQTPRYLIKTRGQQVTLSCSPISGHRSVSWYQQTPGQGLQFLFEYFSETQRNKGNFPGRFSGRQFSNSRSEMNVSTLELGDSALYLCASSADNPKETQYFGPGTRLLVL.

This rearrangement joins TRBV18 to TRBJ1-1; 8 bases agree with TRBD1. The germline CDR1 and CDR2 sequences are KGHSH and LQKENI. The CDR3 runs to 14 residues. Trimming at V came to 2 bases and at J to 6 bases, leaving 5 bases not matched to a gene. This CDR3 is CASSPRDRGPEAFF. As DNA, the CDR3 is TGTGCCAGCTCACCAAGAGACAGGGGACCTGAAGCTTTCTTT.

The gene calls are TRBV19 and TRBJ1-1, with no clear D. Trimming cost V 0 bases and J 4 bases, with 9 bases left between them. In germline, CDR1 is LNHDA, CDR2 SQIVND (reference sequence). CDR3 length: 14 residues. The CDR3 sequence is CASSIDRIGTEAFF. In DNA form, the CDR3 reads TGTGCCAGTAGTATAGACAGGATTGGCACTGAAGCTTTCTTT.

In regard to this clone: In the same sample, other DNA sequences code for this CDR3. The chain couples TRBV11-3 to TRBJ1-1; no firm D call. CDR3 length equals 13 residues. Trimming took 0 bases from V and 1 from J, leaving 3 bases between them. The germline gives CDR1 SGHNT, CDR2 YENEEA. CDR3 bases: TGTGCCAGCAGCTTAGAGCGGAACACTGAAGCTTTCTTT. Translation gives CASSLERNTEAFF. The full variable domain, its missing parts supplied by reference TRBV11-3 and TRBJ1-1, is EAGVVQSPRYKIIEKKQPVAFWCNPISGHNTLYWYLQNLGQGPELLIRYENEEAVDDSQLPKDRFSAERLKGVDSTLKIQPAELGDSAVYLCASSLERNTEAFFGQGTRLTVV.

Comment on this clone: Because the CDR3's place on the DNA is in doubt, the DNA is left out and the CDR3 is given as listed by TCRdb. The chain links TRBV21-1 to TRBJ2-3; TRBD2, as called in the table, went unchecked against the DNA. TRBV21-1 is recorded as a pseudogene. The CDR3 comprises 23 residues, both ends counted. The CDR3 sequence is CASSKVYSCLTLVPGSFTDTQYF.

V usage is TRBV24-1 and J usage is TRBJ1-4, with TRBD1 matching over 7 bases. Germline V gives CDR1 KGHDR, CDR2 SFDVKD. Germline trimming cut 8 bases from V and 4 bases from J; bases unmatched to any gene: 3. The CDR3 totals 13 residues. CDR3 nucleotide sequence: TGTGCCACCATGGGACAGAGTAATGAAAAACTGTTTTTT. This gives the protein CATMGQSNEKLFF.

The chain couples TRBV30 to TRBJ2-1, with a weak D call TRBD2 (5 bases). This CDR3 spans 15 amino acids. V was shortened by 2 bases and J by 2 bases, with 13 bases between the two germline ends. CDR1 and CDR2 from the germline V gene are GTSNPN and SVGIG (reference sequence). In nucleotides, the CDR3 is TGTGCCTGGAGTCGCGGCGGGCTGGCCTACAATGAGCAGTTCTTC. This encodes CAWSRGGLAYNEQFF. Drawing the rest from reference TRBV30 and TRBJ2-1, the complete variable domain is SQTIHQWPATLVQPVGSPLSLECTVEGTSNPNLYWYRQAAGRGLQLLFYSVGIGQISSEVPQNLSASRPQDRQFILSSKKLLLSDSGFYLCAWSRGGLAYNEQFFGPGTRLTVL.

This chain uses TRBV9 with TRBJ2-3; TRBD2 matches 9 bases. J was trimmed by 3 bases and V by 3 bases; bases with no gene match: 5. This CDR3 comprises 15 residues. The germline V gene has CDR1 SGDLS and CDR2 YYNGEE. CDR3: CASSAAGGLTDTQYF. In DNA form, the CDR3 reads TGTGCCAGCAGCGCAGCGGGAGGACTAACAGATACGCAGTATTTT.

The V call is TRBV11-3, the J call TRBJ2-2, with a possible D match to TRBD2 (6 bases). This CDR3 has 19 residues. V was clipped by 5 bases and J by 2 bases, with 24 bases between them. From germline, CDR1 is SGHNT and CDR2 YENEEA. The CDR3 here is CASSPGWTPGTPNTGELFF. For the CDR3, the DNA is TGTGCCAGCAGCCCAGGATGGACTCCCGGGACTCCAAACACCGGGGAGCTGTTTTTT.

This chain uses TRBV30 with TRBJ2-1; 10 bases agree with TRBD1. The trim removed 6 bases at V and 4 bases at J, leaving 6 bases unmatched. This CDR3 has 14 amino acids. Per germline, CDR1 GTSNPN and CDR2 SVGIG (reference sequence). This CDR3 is CACTGTGEYNEQFF. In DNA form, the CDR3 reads TGTGCCTGCACCGGGACAGGGGAATACAATGAGCAGTTCTTC.

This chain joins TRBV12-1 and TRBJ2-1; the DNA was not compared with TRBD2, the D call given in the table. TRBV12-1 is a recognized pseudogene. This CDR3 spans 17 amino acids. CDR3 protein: CASSRRVRERISDEQFF. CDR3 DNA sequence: TGTGCCAGCAGCCGTAGGGTCCGGGAGAGGATATCGGATGAGCAGTTCTTC.

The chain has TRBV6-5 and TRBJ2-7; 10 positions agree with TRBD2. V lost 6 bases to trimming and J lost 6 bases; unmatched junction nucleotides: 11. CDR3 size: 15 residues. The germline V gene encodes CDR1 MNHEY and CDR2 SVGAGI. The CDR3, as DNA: TGTGCCAGCAGCATTTCTAGCGGGAGAAATTTCGAGCAGTACTTC. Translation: CASSISSGRNFEQYF.

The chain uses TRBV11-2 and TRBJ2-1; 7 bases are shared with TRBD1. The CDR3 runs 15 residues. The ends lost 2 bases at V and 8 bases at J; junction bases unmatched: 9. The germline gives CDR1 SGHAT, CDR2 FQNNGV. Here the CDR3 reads CASSLRGTAWDEQFF. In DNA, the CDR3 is TGTGCCAGCAGCTTAAGAGGGACAGCGTGGGATGAGCAGTTCTTC.

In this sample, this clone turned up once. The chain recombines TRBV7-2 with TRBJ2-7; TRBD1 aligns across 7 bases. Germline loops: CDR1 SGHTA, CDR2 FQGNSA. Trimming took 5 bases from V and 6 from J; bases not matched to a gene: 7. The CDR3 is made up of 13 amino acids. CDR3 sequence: CASSRNRGAEQYF. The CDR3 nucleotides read TGTGCCAGCAGCCGGAACAGGGGAGCCGAGCAGTACTTC.

CDR3 sequence reads: CASSLATGDEKLFF. The CDR3 coding sequence is TGTGCCAGCAGCTTAGCGACAGGGGACGAAAAACTGTTTTTT. This chain links TRBV7-6 with TRBJ1-4; TRBD1 aligns across 8 bases. The CDR3 sequence is 14 residues long. Per germline, CDR1 SGHVS and CDR2 FNYEAQ. V was pared by 0 bases and J by 8 bases, with 2 bases of the junction left unmatched.

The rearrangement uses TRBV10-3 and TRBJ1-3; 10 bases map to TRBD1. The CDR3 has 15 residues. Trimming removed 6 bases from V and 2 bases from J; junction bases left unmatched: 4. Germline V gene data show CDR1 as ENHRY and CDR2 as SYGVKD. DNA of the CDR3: TGTGCCATCAGCCGGGACAGGGGCGCTGGAAACACCATATATTTT. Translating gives CAISRDRGAGNTIYF.

The CDR3 DNA reads as TGTGCCAGTTTTGGGGGGACGCTCTCCTACAATGAGCAGTTCTTC. The encoded protein is CASFGGTLSYNEQFF. V is TRBV19 and J is TRBJ2-1; D perhaps matches TRBD2 (6 bases). V lost 8 bases and J 0 bases, leaving 14 bases between the germline ends. This CDR3 has 15 residues. In germline, CDR1 is LNHDA, CDR2 SQIVND (reference sequence).

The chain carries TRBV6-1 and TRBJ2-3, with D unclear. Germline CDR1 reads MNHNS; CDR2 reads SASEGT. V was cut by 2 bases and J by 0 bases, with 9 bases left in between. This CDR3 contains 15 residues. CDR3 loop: CASSELSVSTDTQYF. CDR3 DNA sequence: TGTGCCAGCAGTGAACTATCGGTTAGCACAGATACGCAGTATTTT.

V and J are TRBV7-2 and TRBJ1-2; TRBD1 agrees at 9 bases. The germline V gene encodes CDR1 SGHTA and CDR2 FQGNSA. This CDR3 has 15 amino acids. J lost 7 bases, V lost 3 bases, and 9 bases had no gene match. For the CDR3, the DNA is TGTGCCAGCAGCTTTGGGGGACAGGGTAATCGTGGCTACACCTTC. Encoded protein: CASSFGGQGNRGYTF.